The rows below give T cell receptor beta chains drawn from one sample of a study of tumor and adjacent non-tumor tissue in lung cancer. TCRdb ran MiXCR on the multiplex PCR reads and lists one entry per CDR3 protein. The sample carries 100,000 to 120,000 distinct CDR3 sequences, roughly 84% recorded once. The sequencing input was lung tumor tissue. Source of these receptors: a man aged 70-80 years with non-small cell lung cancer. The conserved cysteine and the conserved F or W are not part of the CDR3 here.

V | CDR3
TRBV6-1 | ASKRDPSFVEQY
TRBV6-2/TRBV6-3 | VSSYYQGEREHTQY
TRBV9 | ASGARQNTEAF
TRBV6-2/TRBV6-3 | ASSYHGQCLQETQY
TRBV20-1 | GTRGVPPYNEQF
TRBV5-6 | ASSLAGASYSDT
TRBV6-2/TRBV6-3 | ASNRGLETQY
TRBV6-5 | ASSYPIRPGGYT
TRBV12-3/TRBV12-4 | ASSRSDHPTSGLPQETQY
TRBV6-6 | AGATYEQF
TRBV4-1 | ASSNPGNYYNEQF
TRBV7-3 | ESSLRLAGGDEQF
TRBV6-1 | PSSESAAWRETQY
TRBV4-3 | ASSQDPLAGRGDEQF
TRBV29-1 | SVEVYDDGVDNEQL
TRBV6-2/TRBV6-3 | ANSSGSGQPCTDTQY
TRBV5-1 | VSSLVPLRTGSTEAF
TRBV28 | ASVKRGGFIEAF
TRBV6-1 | ASNEVGLGADQKLF
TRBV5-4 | SSSSREASSIEAL
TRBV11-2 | ACSLGCRDGYNEQF
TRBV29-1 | NAAYADTQY
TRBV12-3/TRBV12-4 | ASTSWIGGYNSPFH
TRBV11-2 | ASSLTQGESTDTQY